Below, one T cell receptor (beta chain) is given with its context. Its antigen remains undetermined. Nothing much larger sits one base from this clone, and base qualities are not available. This specimen belongs to a study of beta chain features in type 1 diabetes (dated 2018 in TCRdb). About the study as a whole: Mean age, gender distribution, total cell number and subset yield were not different between patients and healthy donors. Across all samples, 90 million to 130 million sorted cells were examined, and cell number per subset correlated strongly with RNA yield. The study compared TCRB repertoires of sorted circulating CD4+ T cell subsets between recently diagnosed type 1 diabetes patients and matched healthy donors. Whereas all 28 donors provided naive and central memory subsets, regulatory and stem cell-like memory subsets were isolated from just 8 patients and about eight healthy donors.

Each donor gave one peripheral blood draw, about 110 mL on average, collected into heparinised tubes. Naive, central memory, regulatory and stem cell-like memory CD4+ T cells were sorted on a BD FACSAria II using a panel including CD45RO, CCR7, CD25, CD127, CD95 and CD27. A purity above 95% was achieved for all sorted populations. Right away, PBMCs were isolated by Lymphoprep density gradient centrifugation and were stained directly, with no culture step. So that batch effects would be minimized, each experiment stained and sorted samples in pairs, pairing one healthy donor with one patient. Findings and caveats that apply to the study as a whole: Because small numbers of individuals were included in the HLA sub-analyses, any influence of HLA type on TCRB rearrangement was left unresolved. Because cDNA was sequenced instead of genomic DNA, activated cells with high expression could be over-represented, although the groups did not differ in activation or CD3 levels. The naive, central memory and regulatory TCRB repertoires appeared to resemble one another more closely among patients than among healthy donors. A moderate but significant shortening of TCRB CDR3 length was observed in type 1 diabetes patients in all four CD4+ subsets. PCR might favor shorter templates, but patient and control samples were amplified and corrected together, so any skew would affect both groups equally. At VDJ recombination sites, type 1 diabetes patients had fewer insertions and more deleted nucleotides, which implies abnormalities in thymic rearrangement.

The germline V gene provides CDR1 SGHDT and CDR2 YYEEEE. There are 15 amino acids in the CDR3, from cysteine to phenylalanine inclusive. Solely the CDR3 DNA is kept, with 45 bases framed from the first base. Ends trimmed: V by 5 bases, J by 5 bases; bases unmatched to a gene: 7. The entire isolated RNA was reverse transcribed using the High Capacity cDNA Reverse Transcription Kit, and thus expressed TCRB transcripts were sequenced. Deep immunoSEQ sequencing was performed on naive, central memory and regulatory T cell samples, with an average of roughly 4 million total reads per sample. Sorted cells were lysed in RLT buffer, and RNA was extracted using DNase-treated RNeasy Micro or Mini kits according to cell number. Each cell subset was processed on its own to prevent cross-contamination, while patient and healthy donor samples were processed together. The immunoSEQ multiplex PCR was used to amplify TCRB sequences from cDNA, generating 87-bp fragments that spanned the CDR3 region. Sequencing of the amplicons was done on the Illumina HiSeq platform. In the original analysis: Synthetic template baselines were used to correct PCR bias computationally, reads within Hamming distance 2 were collapsed together, and singletons that could not be merged were discarded. By aligning reads against IMGT, V, D and J genes, CDR3 length, and insertions or deletions at six rearrangement sites were assigned. Within each subset, clonotype counts were normalized to sorted cell number, after which true diversity and Gini coefficients were computed with the tcR R package. The overlap coefficient, calculated on TCRB nucleotide sequences, was used to measure repertoire sharing. Out-of-frame TCRB sequences from naive cells were analyzed as a proxy for the pre-selection repertoire. TCRdb carries this immuneACCESS record with in-frame sequences only. Its versions omit some clonotypes, under half of them owing to an unresolved V gene in the studies checked, with the rest unexplained. Clone size and the V and J calls come from that table; the DNA yielded D and trimming. The sample yields 220,000 or so clones; 68% were counted once. The ten largest clonotypes hold around 0.057% of the sample.

Sequenced sample: naive CD4+ T cells from blood. The cell subset or site label for this specimen denotes: true naive CD4+ T cells. The TCR comes from a man under 40 in good health. Recombination joined TRBV5-6 with TRBJ1-6; TRBD1 aligns with 7 central bases. The encoded CDR3 is CASSEGQRNNSPLHF. The DNA is TGTGCCAGCAGTGAGGGACAGCGAAATAATTCACCCCTCCACTTT.